This is a list of T cell receptor beta chains from one sample in a study of response to subunit inactivated influenza vaccine. TCRdb re-called the RT-PCR reads with MiXCR, one entry per CDR3 protein. The data contain a few hundred thousand distinct CDR3 sequences, 12% of them singletons. The sequences come from non-naive T cells sorted from PBMCs, collected roughly 15 days before vaccination. These receptors all come from a man in his fifties who received an inactivated influenza vaccine. CDR3s include the opening cysteine and the closing phenylalanine or tryptophan. The order of the fields is CDR3 protein, CDR3 DNA, J gene, clone size, D gene, V gene. D genes are given only for firm matches. Some rows have no size entry. The others give once, few or many, or a class for an expanded clone.

CDR3aa: CASSLTGYNEQFF
CDR3nt: TGTGCCAGCAGTTTGACAGGATACAATGAGCAGTTCTTC
j_gene: TRBJ2-1
abundance: few
d_gene: .
v_gene: TRBV12-3/TRBV12-4

CDR3aa: CSALLAGISYEQYF
CDR3nt: TGCAGTGCGCTTCTAGCGGGAATCTCCTACGAGCAGTACTTC
j_gene: TRBJ2-7
abundance: .
d_gene: TRBD2
v_gene: TRBV20-1

CDR3aa: CSAREAEGLLYNEQFF
CDR3nt: TGCAGTGCTAGAGAAGCGGAAGGATTACTTTACAATGAGCAGTTCTTC
j_gene: TRBJ2-1
abundance: many
d_gene: .
v_gene: TRBV20-1

CDR3aa: CAWSRPGYGYTF
CDR3nt: TGTGCCTGGAGTAGGCCAGGCTATGGCTACACCTTC
j_gene: TRBJ1-2
abundance: many
d_gene: .
v_gene: TRBV30

CDR3aa: CASSIYPRGMNTEAFF
CDR3nt: TGTGCCAGCAGCATCTACCCCAGGGGGATGAACACTGAAGCTTTCTTT
j_gene: TRBJ1-1
abundance: many
d_gene: TRBD1
v_gene: TRBV7-9

CDR3aa: CSARDFFPKETQYF
CDR3nt: TGCAGTGCTCGAGATTTTTTCCCAAAAGAGACCCAGTACTTC
j_gene: TRBJ2-5
abundance: .
d_gene: .
v_gene: TRBV20-1

CDR3aa: CASSPGGHSYEQYF
CDR3nt: TGCGCCAGCAGCCCCGGGGGGCACTCCTACGAGCAGTACTTC
j_gene: TRBJ2-7
abundance: once
d_gene: .
v_gene: TRBV5-1

CDR3aa: CASSYGGEQYF
CDR3nt: TGTGCCAGCAGTTATGGGGGCGAGCAGTACTTC
j_gene: TRBJ2-7
abundance: .
d_gene: .
v_gene: TRBV28

CDR3aa: CSVAPGTVQETQYF
CDR3nt: TGCAGCGTAGCACCCGGGACAGTCCAAGAGACCCAGTACTTC
j_gene: TRBJ2-5
abundance: many
d_gene: TRBD1
v_gene: TRBV29-1

CDR3aa: CASSYNPGRQGTEAFF
CDR3nt: TGTGCCAGCAGTTACAACCCTGGCAGGCAGGGCACTGAAGCTTTCTTT
j_gene: TRBJ1-1
abundance: .
d_gene: .
v_gene: TRBV6-5

CDR3aa: CASYAWGRFYEQYF
CDR3nt: TGTGCCAGCTATGCCTGGGGAAGATTCTACGAGCAGTACTTC
j_gene: TRBJ2-7
abundance: .
d_gene: .
v_gene: TRBV27

CDR3aa: CASSLKLRRGGSQTQYF
CDR3nt: TGTGCCAGCAGTTTAAAGCTTCGCAGAGGAGGGTCGCAGACCCAGTACTTC
j_gene: TRBJ2-5
abundance: many
d_gene: .
v_gene: TRBV28

CDR3aa: CASKDSPSSYEQYF
CDR3nt: TGTGCCAGCAAGGACAGTCCCTCGTCCTACGAGCAGTACTTC
j_gene: TRBJ2-7
abundance: few
d_gene: .
v_gene: TRBV12-3/TRBV12-4

CDR3aa: CASSLFSGTGSAEQYF
CDR3nt: TGTGCCAGCAGCTTATTTTCCGGGACAGGCTCTGCCGAGCAGTACTTC
j_gene: TRBJ2-7
abundance: few
d_gene: TRBD1
v_gene: TRBV5-4

CDR3aa: CATKQPEGTEAFF
CDR3nt: TGTGCCACGAAACAACCGGAAGGGACTGAAGCTTTCTTT
j_gene: TRBJ1-1
abundance: many
d_gene: .
v_gene: TRBV2

CDR3aa: CASSLGPGTRQQETQYF
CDR3nt: TGTGCCAGCAGCTTAGGGCCCGGGACTAGGCAACAAGAGACCCAGTACTTC
j_gene: TRBJ2-5
abundance: few
d_gene: TRBD2
v_gene: TRBV7-9

CDR3aa: CASSYSPFYEQYF
CDR3nt: TGTGCCAGCAGTTACTCTCCATTCTACGAGCAGTACTTC
j_gene: TRBJ2-7
abundance: .
d_gene: .
v_gene: TRBV6-2/TRBV6-3

CDR3aa: CASSYREPGNTIYF
CDR3nt: TGTGCCAGCAGCTACAGGGAGCCTGGAAACACCATATATTTT
j_gene: TRBJ1-3
abundance: .
d_gene: .
v_gene: TRBV7-2

CDR3aa: CAISKSGSLDEQFF
CDR3nt: TGTGCCATCAGCAAAAGCGGGAGCCTCGATGAGCAGTTCTTC
j_gene: TRBJ2-1
abundance: .
d_gene: TRBD2
v_gene: TRBV10-3

CDR3aa: CASSTDTSVEQFF
CDR3nt: TGTGCCAGCAGCACCGATACTAGCGTCGAGCAGTTCTTC
j_gene: TRBJ2-1
abundance: .
d_gene: TRBD2
v_gene: TRBV7-8

CDR3aa: CASSYGGAFEQYF
CDR3nt: TGTGCCAGCAGTTACGGGGGGGCTTTCGAGCAGTACTTC
j_gene: TRBJ2-7
abundance: many
d_gene: TRBD2
v_gene: TRBV28

CDR3aa: CASSLQGQSFPGELFF
CDR3nt: TGTGCCAGCAGCTTGCAGGGGCAGAGTTTCCCCGGGGAGCTGTTTTTT
j_gene: TRBJ2-2
abundance: many
d_gene: .
v_gene: TRBV11-3

CDR3aa: CASSSLAGGTDTQYF
CDR3nt: TGTGCCAGCAGCTCTCTAGCGGGGGGCACAGATACGCAGTATTTT
j_gene: TRBJ2-3
abundance: few
d_gene: TRBD2
v_gene: TRBV14

CDR3aa: CASSKGMETEAFF
CDR3nt: TGTGCCAGTAGCAAGGGAATGGAAACTGAAGCTTTCTTT
j_gene: TRBJ1-1
abundance: few
d_gene: .
v_gene: TRBV19

CDR3aa: CASSVEARGGTQYF
CDR3nt: TGTGCCAGCAGCGTGGAGGCTCGGGGAGGGACCCAGTACTTC
j_gene: TRBJ2-5
abundance: few
d_gene: .
v_gene: TRBV11-2

CDR3aa: CASSRNFLTGTGELFF
CDR3nt: TGTGCCAGCTCACGGAACTTTTTGACGGGTACCGGGGAGCTGTTTTTT
j_gene: TRBJ2-2
abundance: few
d_gene: .
v_gene: TRBV18

CDR3aa: CASSTGLEYQETQYF
CDR3nt: TGTGCCAGCAGCACGGGGCTTGAGTACCAAGAGACCCAGTACTTC
j_gene: TRBJ2-5
abundance: few
d_gene: .
v_gene: TRBV9

CDR3aa: CASSLGIGTGLRVETQYF
CDR3nt: TGTGCCAGCAGCTTAGGAATCGGGACAGGGCTTAGGGTGGAGACCCAGTACTTC
j_gene: TRBJ2-5
abundance: .
d_gene: TRBD1
v_gene: TRBV11-2

CDR3aa: CASSLVSGMHNEQFF
CDR3nt: TGTGCCAGCAGCTTAGTAAGCGGGATGCACAATGAGCAGTTCTTC
j_gene: TRBJ2-1
abundance: .
d_gene: TRBD2
v_gene: TRBV13

CDR3aa: CASSEGQGFYGYTF
CDR3nt: TGCGCCAGCAGCGAGGGACAGGGGTTCTATGGCTACACCTTC
j_gene: TRBJ1-2
abundance: many
d_gene: TRBD1
v_gene: TRBV5-1

CDR3aa: CASSLRTGESLLHF
CDR3nt: TGTGCCAGCAGCTTAAGGACAGGGGAGTCGCTCCTCCACTTT
j_gene: TRBJ1-6
abundance: .
d_gene: TRBD1
v_gene: TRBV3-1

CDR3aa: CASSPPGTRYGYTF
CDR3nt: TGTGCCAGCAGCCCCCCCGGGACCCGGTATGGCTACACCTTC
j_gene: TRBJ1-2
abundance: .
d_gene: .
v_gene: TRBV12-3/TRBV12-4

CDR3aa: CASSSPPTSGSTDTQYF
CDR3nt: TGTGCCAGCAGCTCCCCGCCGACTAGCGGGAGCACAGATACGCAGTATTTT
j_gene: TRBJ2-3
abundance: .
d_gene: TRBD2
v_gene: TRBV9